These 31 T cell receptor beta chains share one sample of origin, sequenced in a study of blood T cell repertoires in COVID-19. Only in-frame clones appear in the TCRdb table, and some are missing; sequencing was by immunoSEQ multiplex PCR. The sample carries some 100,000 clones, approximately 90% recorded once. The sequencing sample was made of peripheral blood. These receptors all come from a human donor in a cohort sampled during active COVID-19.

The chain links TRBV19 to TRBJ1-4, with 12 nucleotides matching TRBD1. CDR3 length equals 18 residues. Trimming removed 5 bases from V and 4 bases from J; junction bases left unmatched: 11. The germline V gene encodes CDR1 LNHDA and CDR2 SQIVND (reference sequence). CDR3 nucleotides: TGTGCCAGTAGTGTAGGGACAGGGGGCGCTGGGGATAATGAAAAACTGTTTTTT. Protein product: CASSVGTGGAGDNEKLFF.

The rearrangement links TRBV27 to TRBJ2-5; TRBD1 might be the D (5 bases). This CDR3 is 15 amino acids long. Trimming took 1 base from V and 0 from J, leaving 9 bases between them. CDR1 and CDR2 (germline): MNHEY, SMNVEV (reference sequence). DNA for the CDR3: TGTGCCAGCAGTTTATACGCAGGGTACCAAGAGACCCAGTACTTC. Protein product: CASSLYAGYQETQYF.

J is TRBJ2-6 and V is TRBV5-1; 7 bases fit TRBD1. Per germline, CDR1 SGHRS and CDR2 YFSETQ. This CDR3 contains 18 residues. V lost 0 bases to trimming and J lost 0 bases; unmatched junction nucleotides: 6. CDR3 nucleotides: TGCGCCAGCAGCTTGGACGGGACAGACCTCTCTGGGGCCAACGTCCTGACTTTC. Its protein product is CASSLDGTDLSGANVLTF. Variable domain in full (rest from reference TRBV5-1 and TRBJ2-6): KAGVTQTPRYLIKTRGQQVTLSCSPISGHRSVSWYQQTPGQGLQFLFEYFSETQRNKGNFPGRFSGRQFSNSRSEMNVSTLELGDSALYLCASSLDGTDLSGANVLTFGAGSRLTVL.

This clone was recorded only once. The chain recombines TRBV6-5 with TRBJ2-5; TRBD2 might be the D (6 bases). Trimming removed 5 bases from V and 5 bases from J, with 18 bases in between. The length of the CDR3 is 15 residues. The germline gives CDR1 MNHEY, CDR2 SVGAGI. As DNA, the CDR3 is TGTGCCAGCAGTCTTACCGGACGGGAGTGGGAGACCCAGTACTTC. Translated, it gives CASSLTGREWETQYF.

V gene TRBV7-8 combines with J gene TRBJ1-2; a weak D match, TRBD1 (6 bases). V shed 0 bases and J shed 8 bases, with 25 bases lying between them. Germline V gives CDR1 SGHVS, CDR2 FQNEAQ. The CDR3 sequence is 18 residues long. CDR3 amino acids: CASSLARAGQGPRSGYTF. In DNA form, the CDR3 reads TGTGCCAGCAGCTTAGCGAGGGCAGGGCAGGGGCCAAGAAGCGGCTACACCTTC. Full variable domain (remainder filled in from reference TRBV7-8 and TRBJ1-2): GAGVSQSPRYKVAKRGQDVALRCDPISGHVSLFWYQQALGQGPEFLTYFQNEAQLDKSGLPSDRFFAERPEGSVSTLKIQRTQQEDSAVYLCASSLARAGQGPRSGYTFGSGTRLTVV.

This clone has only a few counts. This chain connects TRBV7-3 to TRBJ2-2, with D unclear. Trimming stripped 6 bases from V and 6 bases from J, with 11 bases between. The CDR3 runs 13 residues. In germline, CDR1 is SGHTA, CDR2 FQGTGA. The CDR3, as DNA: TGTGCCAGCAGGCGAAGCCAGGCCGGGGAGCTGTTTTTT. This codes for CASRRSQAGELFF. The variable domain in full, with the rest retrieved from reference TRBV7-3 and TRBJ2-2, is GAGVSQTPSNKVTEKGKYVELRCDPISGHTALYWYRQSLGQGPEFLIYFQGTGAADDSGLPNDRFFAVRPEGSVSTLKIQRTERGDSAVYLCASRRSQAGELFFGEGSRLTVL.

The chain employs TRBV5-4 and TRBJ1-2; 9 bases match TRBD1. This CDR3 has 13 amino acids. The germline CDR1 and CDR2 sequences are SGHNT and YYREEE (reference sequence). After removal of 3 bases from V and 7 bases from J, the junction contained 4 bases not matched to a gene. The CDR3 spells CASSSRDRVGYTF. The CDR3 coding sequence is TGTGCCAGCAGCTCCCGGGACAGGGTTGGCTACACCTTC.

V is TRBV5-1 and J is TRBJ1-1; 7 bases agree with TRBD1. V shed 4 bases, J shed 1 base, and the junction held 13 bases outside the gene matches. Germline lookup yields CDR1 SGHRS and CDR2 YFSETQ. CDR3 size: 17 residues. The chain's CDR3 is CASSRRPRQGPNTEAFF. The CDR3 coding sequence is TGCGCCAGCAGCAGGCGACCGAGACAGGGCCCGAACACTGAAGCTTTCTTT.

This clone was seen only once. The J gene is TRBJ1-1, the V gene TRBV28, with D uncertain. The CDR3 covers 13 residues. Germline-derived CDR1 and CDR2 are MDHEN and SYDVKM. V dropped 3 bases and J dropped 0 bases, with 5 bases sitting between them. CDR3 sequence reads: CASSFWLNTEAFF. The CDR3 DNA is TGTGCCAGCAGTTTTTGGCTGAACACTGAAGCTTTCTTT.

V and J are TRBV5-1 and TRBJ2-5; 11 bases are a match to TRBD2. The CDR3 covers 15 residues. Germline CDR1 reads SGHRS; CDR2 reads YFSETQ. V lost 4 bases, J lost 4 bases, and 6 bases stayed unmatched. As DNA, the CDR3 is TGCGCCAGCAGCCAACCTAGCGGGGGGAGAGAGACCCAGTACTTC. This encodes CASSQPSGGRETQYF.

The chain combines TRBV20-1 with TRBJ2-7; D is ambiguous. This CDR3 region has 11 residues. Looked up from germline, CDR1 is DFQATT and CDR2 is SNEGSKA (reference sequence). Trimming removed 1 base from V and 2 bases from J, with 3 bases in between. The CDR3 sequence: CSARATYEQYF. The CDR3 nucleotides read TGCAGTGCTAGAGCCACCTACGAGCAGTACTTC.

The chain recombines TRBV19 with TRBJ2-5; D is perhaps TRBD2 (5 bases). The CDR3 length is 14 residues. V lost 7 bases and J 1 base, leaving 13 bases between the germline ends. Germline CDR1 is LNHDA and CDR2 is SQIVND (reference sequence). CDR3 DNA: TGTGCCAGTACCCGCCGGGGTTTCCAAGAGACCCAGTACTTC. Amino acid sequence: CASTRRGFQETQYF. Full variable domain (rest looked up from reference TRBV19 and TRBJ2-5): DGGITQSPKYLFRKEGQNVTLSCEQNLNHDAMYWYRQDPGQGLRLIYYSQIVNDFQKGDIAEGYSVSREKKESFPLTVTSAQKNPTAFYLCASTRRGFQETQYFGPGTRLLVL.

The CDR3 reads CASSFGIGTGLSYGYTF. CDR3 DNA: TGTGCCAGCAGTTTCGGGATCGGGACAGGGCTAAGCTATGGCTACACCTTC. The chain is built from TRBV28 and TRBJ1-2, with 9 bases fitting TRBD1. Trimming removed 3 bases from V and 4 bases from J; junction bases left unmatched: 12. Germline lookup yields CDR1 MDHEN and CDR2 SYDVKM. The CDR3 has 17 amino acids.

The chain carries TRBV19 and TRBJ1-4; TRBD1 aligns across 7 bases. J lost 0 bases, V lost 7 bases, and 2 bases had no gene match. Germline V gene lookup returns CDR1 LNHDA and CDR2 SQIVND (reference sequence). The CDR3 totals 14 residues. CDR3 nucleotides: TGTGCCAGTATCGACAGGGCAACTAATGAAAAACTGTTTTTT. Its protein is CASIDRATNEKLFF.

This chain joins TRBV4-2 and TRBJ1-2, with TRBD1 matching over 7 bases. Germline lookup yields CDR1 LGHNA and CDR2 YNFKEQ. The V gene end was trimmed by 0 bases and the J gene end by 4 bases; junction bases not matched to a gene: 5. This CDR3 comprises 15 residues. The CDR3 region is CASSQEAWTGYGYTF. For the CDR3, the DNA is TGTGCCAGCAGCCAAGAGGCCTGGACAGGCTATGGCTACACCTTC.

The chain couples TRBV5-1 to TRBJ1-1, with D maybe TRBD1 (5 bases). Germline V gene lookup returns CDR1 SGHRS and CDR2 YFSETQ. The CDR3 runs to 13 residues. V was clipped by 3 bases and J by 2 bases, with 8 bases between them. CDR3 nucleotides: TGCGCCAGCAGCTACGGACAAAACACTGAAGCTTTCTTT. Translation gives CASSYGQNTEAFF.

The chain joins TRBV28 to TRBJ2-7; TRBD2 aligns across 8 bases. Trimming at V came to 7 bases and at J to 2 bases, leaving 1 base not matched to a gene. The CDR3 has 12 residues. The V gene's germline CDR1 is MDHEN and CDR2 SYDVKM. CDR3 coding DNA: TGTGCCAGCAAGACTAGCGCCTACGAGCAGTACTTC. It yields the protein CASKTSAYEQYF.

The V gene is TRBV7-3, the J gene TRBJ1-2; TRBD1 aligns across 8 bases. CDR1 is SGHTA, CDR2 FQGTGA, per germline. The V and J ends lost 5 bases and 3 bases, in that order; junction bases with no gene match: 8. This CDR3 contains 15 residues. Here the CDR3 reads CASSPRTGTHYGYTF. The CDR3, as DNA: TGTGCCAGCAGCCCTCGGACAGGGACACACTATGGCTACACCTTC.

The V and J genes are TRBV19 and TRBJ2-7; a weak D match, TRBD1 (6 bases). V was trimmed by 3 bases and J by 6 bases, leaving 15 bases between them. The germline gives CDR1 LNHDA, CDR2 SQIVND (reference sequence). The CDR3 runs to 14 residues. Here the CDR3 DNA reads TGTGCCAGTAGTATCATTACAGGGTCTGGCGAGCAGTACTTC. It specifies CASSIITGSGEQYF.

The gene calls are TRBV27 and TRBJ1-4, with D perhaps TRBD1 (5 bases). V gave up 3 bases and J gave up 8 bases, with 22 bases separating them. Germline CDR1 and CDR2: MNHEY and SMNVEV (reference sequence). CDR3 length equals 17 residues. CDR3 sequence: CASSFSSPPWRDEKLFF. In DNA form, the CDR3 reads TGTGCCAGCAGTTTTTCATCTCCTCCCTGGCGGGACGAAAAACTGTTTTTT.

This chain joins TRBV12-5 and TRBJ2-3; 10 bases are a match to TRBD2. Germline V gene data show CDR1 as LGHNT and CDR2 as FRNRAP. The CDR3 is 13 amino acids. With V trimmed by 6 bases and J by 6 bases, 3 bases remained unmatched. The DNA of the CDR3 is TGTGCTAGTGGGACGGGACTAGCGGATACGCAGTATTTT. As protein: CASGTGLADTQYF.

The V gene is TRBV4-2, the J gene TRBJ2-5; 8 positions match TRBD2. Germline V gene sequence: CDR1 LGHNA, CDR2 YNFKEQ. The ends lost 0 bases at V and 4 bases at J; junction bases unmatched: 7. The CDR3 length is 16 residues. The CDR3 region has the DNA TGTGCCAGCAGCCAAGAACGGGGGGGGGCTCTAGAGACCCAGTACTTC. Translation gives CASSQERGGALETQYF.

CDR3 nucleotide sequence: TGCAGCGTTGATGGCGGACAGGGTGGACAGTACTTC. This encodes CSVDGGQGGQYF. The V call is TRBV29-1, the J call TRBJ2-7; TRBD1 matches 8 bases. The junction had 8 bases not matched to a gene; V was cut back by 3 bases and J by 10 bases. The CDR3 sequence is 12 residues long. The germline V gene has CDR1 SQVTM and CDR2 ANQGSEA.

The rearrangement joins TRBV5-1 to TRBJ2-3, with 8 bases matching TRBD2. The germline CDR1 and CDR2 sequences are SGHRS and YFSETQ. Trimming at V came to 4 bases and at J to 4 bases, leaving 8 bases not matched to a gene. The CDR3 loop spans 15 amino acids. The CDR3 coding sequence is TGCGCCAGCAGCCTTAGCGGGGCTCGGGCAGATACGCAGTATTTT. Translated, it gives CASSLSGARADTQYF.

This chain connects TRBV5-1 to TRBJ1-4; perhaps TRBD1 as D (6 bases). Germline V gene sequence: CDR1 SGHRS, CDR2 YFSETQ. The CDR3 is 16 amino acids. The germline V and J ends were trimmed by 4 bases and 0 bases, with 13 bases remaining between them. The CDR3 protein is CASSPPTGPTNEKLFF. The CDR3 DNA reads TGCGCCAGCAGCCCGCCGACAGGACCAACTAATGAAAAACTGTTTTTT.

V usage is TRBV5-1 and J usage is TRBJ2-1; D may be TRBD2 (5 bases). CDR1 and CDR2 from the germline V gene are SGHRS and YFSETQ. This CDR3 is built from 14 residues. Trimming removed 4 bases at V and 4 bases at J, with 12 bases between. The CDR3 coding sequence is TGCGCCAGCAGCCGGGATCAGCAATACAATGAGCAGTTCTTC. Protein: CASSRDQQYNEQFF.

The chain has TRBV19 and TRBJ2-7; TRBD1 aligns across 8 bases. J lost 4 bases, V lost 5 bases, and 10 bases had no gene match. The germline V gene encodes CDR1 LNHDA and CDR2 SQIVND (reference sequence). This CDR3 comprises 15 residues. The CDR3, as DNA: TGTGCCAGTAGTGGGGACAGGAGGAATGCTTACGAGCAGTACTTC. Amino acids: CASSGDRRNAYEQYF.

The chain recombines TRBV5-4 with TRBJ2-3, with 11 bases identical to TRBD2. Germline V CDR1 and CDR2: SGHNT, YYREEE (reference sequence). Trimming cost V 6 bases and J 0 bases; bases outside gene matches: 6. CDR3 length equals 16 residues. Here the CDR3 reads CASTNRLAGSTDTQYF. The CDR3, as DNA: TGTGCCAGCACCAATAGACTAGCGGGGAGCACAGATACGCAGTATTTT.

The chain uses TRBV5-5 and TRBJ2-7, with TRBD2 matching 8 bases. CDR3 length: 15 amino acids. Trimming cost V 2 bases and J 1 base; bases outside gene matches: 5. Germline CDR1 is SGHKS and CDR2 is YYEKEE (reference sequence). The chain's CDR3 is CASSLREGWSYEQYF. The DNA for the CDR3 is TGTGCCAGCAGCTTACGGGAGGGGTGGTCCTACGAGCAGTACTTC.

The V call is TRBV28, the J call TRBJ2-3; 16 bases align to TRBD2. This CDR3 has 15 residues. Germline CDR1 MDHEN, CDR2 SYDVKM. The junction had 1 base not matched to a gene; V was cut back by 4 bases and J by 6 bases. This CDR3 reads CASSSGLAGGDTQYF. DNA of the CDR3: TGTGCCAGCAGTTCGGGACTAGCGGGAGGGGATACGCAGTATTTT.

Only a few counts were recorded for this clone. This chain uses TRBV12-5 with TRBJ2-3, with TRBD1 identical over 7 bases. The length of the CDR3 is 13 residues. J was trimmed by 4 bases and V by 2 bases; bases with no gene match: 0. Germline lookup yields CDR1 LGHNT and CDR2 FRNRAP. CDR3 DNA: TGTGCTAGTGGTTTGACAGGGGCAGATACGCAGTATTTT. Encoded protein: CASGLTGADTQYF.